These 27 T cell receptor beta chains share one sample of origin, sequenced in a study of relationships among human T cell subsets. After CD25, CD56 and CD294 bead selections, the flow-through was collected as Th1 cells. From mRNA, alpha and beta CDR3 regions were amplified using semiquantitative ARM-PCR. ARM-PCR used tagged nested gene-specific primers, then communal superprimers for exponential amplification. One entry per CDR3 protein, called by TCRdb with MiXCR from the multiplex PCR reads. Among roughly 13,000 distinct CDR3 sequences listed, around 64% were seen once. Sequenced sample: CD4+ Th1 cells sorted from blood. Source of these receptors: a man aged 35 to 55 in good health.

The chain uses TRBV20-1 and TRBJ2-6; 7 bases align to TRBD2. From germline, CDR1 is DFQATT and CDR2 SNEGSKA (reference sequence). This CDR3 region has 15 residues. Unmatched junction bases numbered 3, after V lost 4 bases and J lost 0 bases. The CDR3 here is CSATGEGSGANVLTF. DNA for the CDR3: TGCAGTGCTACGGGGGAGGGCTCTGGGGCCAACGTCCTGACTTTC.

The gene calls are TRBV11-2 and TRBJ1-2; 8 bases fit TRBD1. This CDR3 comprises 19 residues. CDR1 is SGHAT and CDR2 is FQNNGV in the germline V gene. Losses at the gene ends were 1 base for V and 4 bases for J; bases not matched to a gene: 17. The CDR3, as DNA: TGTGCCAGCAGCTTAGGTCCCCCCGTGTGGACAGGGAAAGGCTATGGCTACACCTTC. Translating it yields CASSLGPPVWTGKGYGYTF. Variable domain in full (rest from reference TRBV11-2 and TRBJ1-2): EAGVAQSPRYKIIEKRQSVAFWCNPISGHATLYWYQQILGQGPKLLIQFQNNGVVDDSQLPKDRFSAERLKGVDSTLKIQPAKLEDSAVYLCASSLGPPVWTGKGYGYTFGSGTRLTVV.

The CDR3: CASSEVQENYGYTF. The CDR3, as DNA: TGTGCCAGCAGCGAAGTACAGGAAAACTATGGCTACACCTTC. V is TRBV6-4 and J is TRBJ1-2, with a possible D match to TRBD1 (5 bases). This CDR3 is 14 amino acids long. V was trimmed by 6 bases and J by 2 bases, leaving 13 bases between them. From germline, CDR1 is MRHNA and CDR2 SNTAGT.

The rearrangement joins TRBV4-2 to TRBJ1-6; D remains unclear. Germline V gene sequence: CDR1 LGHNA, CDR2 YNFKEQ. This CDR3 contains 15 residues. Trimming cost V 0 bases and J 2 bases, with 5 bases left between them. CDR3 coding DNA: TGTGCCAGCAGCCAAGAAGGGCCCTATAATTCACCCCTCCACTTT. This gives the protein CASSQEGPYNSPLHF.

This clonotype has just one count. This chain joins TRBV16 and TRBJ2-1; 9 nucleotides match TRBD2. Germline V lookup: CDR1 KGHSY, CDR2 FQNENV. J was trimmed by 8 bases and V by 1 base; bases with no gene match: 9. CDR3 size: 16 residues. The CDR3 spells CASSQLATSGWHEQFF. DNA for the CDR3: TGTGCCAGCAGCCAATTAGCGACTAGCGGCTGGCATGAGCAGTTCTTC.

This clonotype was observed a few times. The chain has TRBV10-2 and TRBJ1-2, with TRBD1 as a possible D gene (5 bases). V lost 8 bases to trimming and J lost 7 bases, with 17 bases between them. Germline V gene data show CDR1 as WSHSY and CDR2 as SAAADI. The CDR3 runs to 13 residues. CDR3 sequence (DNA): TGCGCCAGCCGACCCTCAGAGGGGTTTGGCTACACCTTC. Its protein is CASRPSEGFGYTF.

The rearrangement links TRBV7-3 to TRBJ2-1, with D possibly being TRBD2 (5 bases). Per the germline V gene, CDR1 is SGHTA and CDR2 is FQGTGA. Trimming shortened V by 5 bases and J by 4 bases, and 15 bases separated the two germline ends. This CDR3 spans 15 amino acids. The CDR3 sequence: CASSQSGANYNEQFF. As DNA, the CDR3 is TGTGCCAGCAGCCAGAGCGGAGCTAATTACAATGAGCAGTTCTTC.

This rearrangement joins TRBV2 to TRBJ2-7; no reliable D call. Trimming removed 6 bases from V and 0 bases from J, with 3 bases in between. Germline-derived CDR1 and CDR2 are SNHLY and FYNNEI. The CDR3 runs 11 residues. This CDR3 is CASRTSYEQYF. CDR3 sequence (DNA): TGTGCCAGCAGAACCTCCTACGAGCAGTACTTC.

The V gene is TRBV5-1, the J gene TRBJ2-3, with D perhaps being TRBD1 or TRBD2 (5 bases each). V lost 4 bases and J lost 1, with 16 bases in between. CDR1 and CDR2 from the germline V gene are SGHRS and YFSETQ. This CDR3 is 16 amino acids long. CDR3 sequence reads: CASSQDGTRGTDTQYF. The CDR3 bases are TGCGCCAGCAGCCAGGATGGGACCCGGGGCACAGATACGCAGTATTTT.

V gene TRBV29-1 combines with J gene TRBJ2-1, with D possibly being TRBD2 (5 bases). Germline V CDR1 and CDR2: SQVTM, ANQGSEA. This CDR3 has 12 amino acids. Trimming took 4 bases from V and 7 from J, leaving 11 bases between them. The CDR3 DNA sequence: TGCAGCGTTGGCCCCGGCGGGAATGAGCAGTTCTTC. Residues: CSVGPGGNEQFF.

The chain joins TRBV5-1 to TRBJ1-6, with D possibly being TRBD1 (6 bases). CDR1 SGHRS and CDR2 YFSETQ come from the germline V gene. The CDR3 extends over 16 amino acids. V lost 1 base and J 8 bases, leaving 16 bases between the germline ends. The CDR3 protein is CASSLTGPVYDSPLHF. In DNA, the CDR3 is TGCGCCAGCAGCTTGACAGGGCCTGTTTATGATTCACCCCTCCACTTT. The entire variable domain, with the rest obtained from reference TRBV5-1 and TRBJ1-6, is as follows: KAGVTQTPRYLIKTRGQQVTLSCSPISGHRSVSWYQQTPGQGLQFLFEYFSETQRNKGNFPGRFSGRQFSNSRSEMNVSTLELGDSALYLCASSLTGPVYDSPLHFGNGTRLTVT.

This chain joins TRBV20-1 and TRBJ2-1; 8 bases align to TRBD2. The length of the CDR3 is 16 residues. Germline-derived CDR1 and CDR2 are DFQATT and SNEGSKA (reference sequence). J gave up 4 bases and V 1 base, and 9 bases lay outside the gene matches. Here the CDR3 reads CSARARSGSGYNEQFF. For the CDR3, the DNA is TGCAGTGCTAGAGCCAGGAGCGGGAGTGGGTACAATGAGCAGTTCTTC.

This clonotype was detected a few times. The V and J genes are TRBV11-1 and TRBJ2-6; perhaps TRBD2 as D (6 bases). Germline values: CDR1 SGHAT, CDR2 FQDESV (reference sequence). CDR3 length: 18 residues. The V end was cut by 1 base, the J end by 2 bases, with 15 bases between. The CDR3 is CASSLEEGRLTGANVLTF. DNA of the CDR3: TGTGCCAGCAGCTTAGAGGAGGGGAGGCTAACTGGGGCCAACGTCCTGACTTTC.

This chain joins TRBV4-1 and TRBJ2-1; D is unresolved. Germline assignment: CDR1 MGHRA and CDR2 YSYEKL. CDR3 size: 14 residues. The V end was cut by 1 base, the J end by 15 bases, with 19 bases between. The CDR3 DNA reads TGCGCCAGCAGCCAAGTTAAAGGGAATCTCTATCGGTTCTTC. This codes for CASSQVKGNLYRFF.

This chain joins TRBV7-8 and TRBJ1-5; D unresolved. V lost 5 bases and J 1 base, leaving 12 bases between the germline ends. This CDR3 is built from 15 residues. Germline CDR1 SGHVS, CDR2 FQNEAQ. This CDR3 reads CASSREMDSNQPQHF. CDR3 bases: TGTGCCAGCAGCCGAGAAATGGACAGCAATCAGCCCCAGCATTTT.

The chain employs TRBV4-1 and TRBJ1-6; weak D call: TRBD1 (5 bases). V lost 4 bases and J lost 6, with 13 bases in between. Germline assignment: CDR1 MGHRA and CDR2 YSYEKL. The CDR3 sequence is 15 residues long. The DNA for the CDR3 is TGCGCCAGCAGCCTAGACGGGACTGCTAATTCACCCCTCCACTTT. It translates to CASSLDGTANSPLHF.

The chain has TRBV10-3 and TRBJ2-1; D is undetermined. CDR3 length equals 11 residues. The germline V and J ends were trimmed by 2 bases and 7 bases, with 3 bases remaining between them. The V gene's germline CDR1 is ENHRY and CDR2 SYGVKD. Here the CDR3 DNA reads TGTGCCATCAGTGAGGCAAATGAGCAGTTCTTC. Its translation: CAISEANEQFF.

This clonotype was seen just once. V and J are TRBV11-2 and TRBJ2-3; maybe TRBD2 (6 bases). The CDR3 is 16 residues long. V dropped 1 base and J dropped 2 bases, with 13 bases sitting between them. Germline V lookup: CDR1 SGHAT, CDR2 FQNNGV. The CDR3 loop is CASSLAGLADTDTQYF. In nucleotides, the CDR3 is TGTGCCAGCAGCTTAGCCGGGTTAGCGGACACAGATACGCAGTATTTT.

This chain uses TRBV6-6 with TRBJ1-2, with 7 nucleotides matching TRBD1. With 4 bases clipped from V and 4 bases from J, the junction kept 6 bases outside the gene matches. The CDR3 is made up of 14 amino acids. CDR1 and CDR2 from the germline V gene are MNHNY and SVGAGI (reference sequence). The CDR3 loop is CASSFGQASYGYTF. The DNA of the CDR3 is TGTGCCAGCAGTTTCGGACAGGCCAGCTATGGCTACACCTTC.

This clonotype was counted only a few times. This sequence joins TRBV11-2 and TRBJ2-3, with D possibly matching TRBD1 (7 bases). CDR1 is SGHAT and CDR2 is FQNNGV in the germline V gene. Trimming shortened V by 2 bases and J by 1 base, and 10 bases separated the two germline ends. CDR3 length equals 15 residues. In DNA form, the CDR3 reads TGTGCCAGCAGCTTACAGGGGGGAGGCACAGATACGCAGTATTTT. The encoded protein is CASSLQGGGTDTQYF.

In the case of this clonotype: The junction does not match germline at one end; this may be a read error. The V gene is TRBV10-3, the J gene TRBJ2-3; D may be TRBD1 or TRBD2 (6 bases each). There are 13 residues in the CDR3. From germline, CDR1 is ENHRY and CDR2 SYGVKD. DNA of the CDR3: TGTGCCATCAGTGATACGGGGGCAGAAACGCAGTATTTT. As protein: CAISDTGAETQYF.

This clonotype occurred a few times. The chain combines TRBV7-6 with TRBJ1-1; no clear D gene. The V gene's germline CDR1 is SGHVS and CDR2 FNYEAQ. The CDR3 sequence is 15 residues long. Trimming cost V 2 bases and J 1 base, with 11 bases left between them. CDR3 DNA: TGTGCCAGCAGCTTAAGTTTTCAAGCGAACACTGAAGCTTTCTTT. Protein: CASSLSFQANTEAFF.

This chain links TRBV10-3 with TRBJ1-6; 9 bases are shared with TRBD1. V trimming: 7 bases; J trimming: 8 bases; junction bases outside the gene matches: 3. CDR3 length equals 13 residues. The germline gives CDR1 ENHRY, CDR2 SYGVKD. CDR3 in amino acids: CAIKQGADSPLHF. CDR3 DNA sequence: TGTGCCATCAAACAGGGGGCGGATTCACCCCTCCACTTT.

This chain connects TRBV11-3 to TRBJ2-2; 8 bases are a match to TRBD1. The germline V gene has CDR1 SGHNT and CDR2 YENEEA. V lost 2 bases and J lost 7; bases outside the gene matches: 3. This CDR3 has 14 residues. The CDR3 DNA follows: TGTGCCAGCAGCTTAAGACAGGGGAACGGGGAGCTGTTTTTT. Translating gives CASSLRQGNGELFF.

The CDR3 DNA follows: TGCAGTGCTTATGGACGGACCACTGAAGCTTTCTTT. This codes for CSAYGRTTEAFF. The J gene is TRBJ1-1, the V gene TRBV20-1; D is undetermined. V lost 5 bases and J 4 bases, leaving 11 bases between the germline ends. In germline, CDR1 is DFQATT, CDR2 SNEGSKA (reference sequence). The CDR3 contains 12 residues.

This clonotype has a handful of counts. This chain uses TRBV6-2 or TRBV6-3 with TRBJ1-1, with D possibly TRBD1 on 6 matching bases. Trimming stripped 6 bases from V and 1 base from J, with 15 bases between. The CDR3 runs to 15 residues. Looked up from germline, CDR1 is MNHEY and CDR2 is SVGEGT. The CDR3 reads CASSKPGHWNTEAFF. Written as DNA, the CDR3 is TGTGCCAGCAGCAAGCCGGGACACTGGAACACTGAAGCTTTCTTT.

The CDR3 loop is CASRFSGNTGELFF. For the CDR3, the DNA is TGTGCCAGTAGGTTCTCGGGGAACACCGGGGAGCTGTTTTTT. The chain couples TRBV19 to TRBJ2-2, with D uncertain. The CDR3 is made up of 14 amino acids. The V gene lost 6 bases and the J gene lost 1 base, with 9 bases spanning the gap. Germline-derived CDR1 and CDR2 are LNHDA and SQIVND (reference sequence).